Here is one T cell receptor beta chain with its context. The sample has other DNA sequences that encode this CDR3 too. Positively selected for CCR7, the CD45RO-negative cells used as naive CD8 cells excluded terminally differentiated effector memory CD45RA+ cells. The record originates from a study of shared clonotypes between healthy human individuals. CDR3 size: 15 residues. Per germline, CDR1 MNHEY and CDR2 SMNVEV (reference sequence). The ends were cut back, 5 bases at V and 0 bases at J, with 12 bases in the middle. Sequencing used immunoSEQ multiplex PCR; TCRdb keeps in-frame clones, though not all of them. In the table there are roughly 1,800,000 clones, approximately 95% of which are singletons.

What was sequenced was naive CD8+ T cells sorted from blood. This chain connects TRBV27 to TRBJ2-3; a possible D gene is TRBD1 (5 bases). The clonotype was recovered from a man in his late teens or twenties in good health. CDR3 coding DNA: TGTGCCAGCAGTCCCGTGGGGCTTAGCACAGATACGCAGTATTTT. Protein sequence: CASSPVGLSTDTQYF.